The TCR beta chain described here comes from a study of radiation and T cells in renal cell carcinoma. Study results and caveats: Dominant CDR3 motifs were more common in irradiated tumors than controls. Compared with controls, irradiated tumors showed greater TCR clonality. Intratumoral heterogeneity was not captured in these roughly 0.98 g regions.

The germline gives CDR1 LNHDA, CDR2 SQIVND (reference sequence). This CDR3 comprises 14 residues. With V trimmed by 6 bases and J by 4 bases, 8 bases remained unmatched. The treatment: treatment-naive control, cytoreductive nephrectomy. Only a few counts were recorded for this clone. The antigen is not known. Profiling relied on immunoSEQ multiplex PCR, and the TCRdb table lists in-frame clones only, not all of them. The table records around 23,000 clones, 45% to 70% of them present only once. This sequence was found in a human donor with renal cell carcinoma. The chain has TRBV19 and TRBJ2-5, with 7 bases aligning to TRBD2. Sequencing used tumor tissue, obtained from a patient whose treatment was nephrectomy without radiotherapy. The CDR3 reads CASSPGGGGETQYF. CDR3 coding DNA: TGTGCCAGTAGCCCCGGCGGCGGGGGAGAGACCCAGTACTTC. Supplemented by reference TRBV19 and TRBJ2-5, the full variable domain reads DGGITQSPKYLFRKEGQNVTLSCEQNLNHDAMYWYRQDPGQGLRLIYYSQIVNDFQKGDIAEGYSVSREKKESFPLTVTSAQKNPTAFYLCASSPGGGGETQYFGPGTRLLVL.